A single sample gave rise to the 27 T cell receptor beta chains below, sequenced in a study of early T cells in non-severe SARS-CoV-2 infection. MiXCR, applied by TCRdb to the 5' RACE reads, yields one record per CDR3 protein. The sample lists about 61,000 distinct CDR3 sequences, 10% to 11% seen once, with approximately 1.7% in the top ten. The specimen sequenced was whole blood. These receptors were collected from an adult who was a healthcare worker with PCR-confirmed SARS-CoV-2 infection or an uninfected control (not recorded which).

This clonotype occurred many times. The chain uses TRBV7-2 and TRBJ2-5, with 9 bases identical to TRBD1. Germline V gene lookup returns CDR1 SGHTA and CDR2 FQGNSA. The CDR3 has 14 amino acids. V lost 5 bases and J lost 4; bases outside the gene matches: 5. The CDR3 protein is CASSAGTGLETQYF. The CDR3 region has the DNA TGTGCCAGCAGCGCGGGGACAGGGTTAGAGACCCAGTACTTC.

At least ten counts were recorded for this clonotype. The chain couples TRBV20-1 to TRBJ2-7, with D possibly being TRBD2 (6 bases). Trimming cost V 7 bases and J 2 bases, with 15 bases left between them. Germline CDR1 reads DFQATT; CDR2 reads SNEGSKA (reference sequence). The CDR3 runs 13 residues. The CDR3 region has the DNA TGCAGTGGGCGGGGATCCGGTGCCTACGAGCAGTACTTC. It translates to CSGRGSGAYEQYF.

This clonotype was seen a handful of times. V is TRBV2 and J is TRBJ2-7; tentatively, D is TRBD1 (5 bases). CDR3 length: 12 residues. CDR1 is SNHLY and CDR2 is FYNNEI in the germline V gene. V lost 5 bases and J 6 bases, leaving 11 bases between the germline ends. CDR3 coding DNA: TGTGCCAGCAGTTTCACAGGCCCCGAGCAGTACTTC. Protein: CASSFTGPEQYF.

This rearrangement joins TRBV6-5 to TRBJ2-5, with 9 bases fitting TRBD2. There are 14 residues in the CDR3. Germline CDR1 and CDR2: MNHEY and SVGAGI. V was clipped by 10 bases and J by 4 bases; unmatched bases: 10. The CDR3 loop reads CATAGGNVGETQYF. The CDR3 DNA is TGTGCCACGGCGGGGGGGAATGTCGGAGAGACCCAGTACTTC.

This clonotype showed up many times. This chain joins TRBV6-5 and TRBJ2-3; the D gene is possibly TRBD2 (5 bases). The V end was cut by 0 bases, the J end by 2 bases, with 9 bases between. The CDR3 runs 15 residues. The germline gives CDR1 MNHEY, CDR2 SVGAGI. CDR3: CASSYSRGYTDTQYF. CDR3 sequence (DNA): TGTGCCAGCAGTTACTCCCGGGGATACACAGATACGCAGTATTTT.

The table lists this clonotype with a few counts. V and J are TRBV12-3 or TRBV12-4 and TRBJ2-3, with D possibly TRBD2 on 7 matching bases. Deletions cut 4 bases from V and 1 base from J, with 18 bases between. The CDR3 has 17 amino acids. Written as DNA, the CDR3 is TGTGCCAGCAGTTGGGGTTGGCGGGGGCCAGGCACAGATACGCAGTATTTT. Translated: CASSWGWRGPGTDTQYF.

The rearrangement uses TRBV11-2 and TRBJ2-7; 9 nucleotides match TRBD1. Germline V gene sequence: CDR1 SGHAT, CDR2 FQNNGV. The junction had 10 bases not matched to a gene; V was cut back by 5 bases and J by 5 bases. CDR3 length: 15 residues. Here the CDR3 reads CASSPLGTGIHEQYF. The CDR3 DNA is TGTGCCAGCAGCCCACTCGGGACAGGGATCCACGAGCAGTACTTC.

A word on this clonotype: A much larger clone differs from this one at a single base, so this may be a read error. The CDR3: CATSPPRGLYTQYF. CDR3 coding DNA: TGTGCCACCAGCCCACCGCGGGGGCTTTATACGCAGTATTTT. This sequence joins TRBV3-1 and TRBJ2-3; D might be TRBD2 (7 bases). Germline lookup yields CDR1 LGHDT and CDR2 YNNKEL (reference sequence). This CDR3 contains 14 residues.

This clonotype was recorded at least ten times. The genes are TRBV6-1 and TRBJ2-2, with a weak D call TRBD1 (5 bases). Germline CDR1 is MNHNS and CDR2 is SASEGT. Trimming shortened V by 7 bases and J by 6 bases, and 12 bases separated the two germline ends. The CDR3 has 13 amino acids. CDR3 coding DNA: TGTGCCAGCACGCAACAGGCGGCCGGGGAGCTGTTTTTT. It encodes CASTQQAAGELFF.

This clonotype was counted between two and nine times. The chain carries TRBV12-3 or TRBV12-4 and TRBJ1-1; no reliable D call. V dropped 2 bases and J dropped 0 bases, with 10 bases sitting between them. The CDR3 has 15 residues. CDR3 in amino acids: CASSLSRQLNTEAFF. As DNA, the CDR3 is TGTGCCAGCAGTTTATCTCGCCAGTTGAACACTGAAGCTTTCTTT.

The chain combines TRBV29-1 with TRBJ2-2; 11 bases align to TRBD2. After removal of 3 bases from V and 9 bases from J, the junction contained 6 bases not matched to a gene. The CDR3 contains 14 residues. Germline CDR1 is SQVTM and CDR2 is ANQGSEA. The CDR3 spells CSVDAASGGRELFF. CDR3 bases: TGCAGCGTTGATGCGGCTAGCGGGGGGAGGGAGCTGTTTTTT.

This clonotype was seen repeatedly, ten times or more. V is TRBV7-9 and J is TRBJ2-7, with D possibly being TRBD1 (5 bases). Looked up from germline, CDR1 is SEHNR and CDR2 is FQNEAQ (reference sequence). The length of the CDR3 is 16 residues. The V end was cut by 6 bases, the J end by 5 bases, with 23 bases between. DNA of the CDR3: TGTGCCAGCAGTTTAACTCCTTGGACAACGGGTCACGAGCAGTACTTC. Amino acid sequence: CASSLTPWTTGHEQYF.

This rearrangement joins TRBV20-1 to TRBJ2-5; D possibly matches TRBD1 or TRBD2 (5 bases each). CDR1 is DFQATT, CDR2 SNEGSKA, per germline (reference sequence). Trimming stripped 5 bases from V and 2 bases from J, with 18 bases between. This CDR3 contains 15 residues. The CDR3 coding sequence is TGCAGTGCTCGCCCGCCTGGGGGATCGCAAGAGACCCAGTACTTC. Protein product: CSARPPGGSQETQYF.

This clonotype was counted between two and nine times. The rearrangement uses TRBV9 and TRBJ1-5; 9 nucleotides align to TRBD1. The germline CDR1 and CDR2 sequences are SGDLS and YYNGEE. With V trimmed by 0 bases and J by 5 bases, 3 bases remained unmatched. The CDR3 spans 15 residues. The CDR3 nucleotides read TGTGCCAGCAGCGTAGGGGACAGGGTGGATCAGCCCCAGCATTTT. As protein: CASSVGDRVDQPQHF. The whole variable domain, remainder taken from reference TRBV9 and TRBJ1-5, is DSGVTQTPKHLITATGQRVTLRCSPRSGDLSVYWYQQSLDQGLQFLIQYYNGEERAKGNILERFSAQQFPDLHSELNLSSLELGDSALYFCASSVGDRVDQPQHFGDGTRLSIL.

Regarding this clonotype: A much larger clone is a single base away; this may be a read error. J is TRBJ2-2 and V is TRBV7-6; D may be TRBD2 (5 bases). This CDR3 contains 13 residues. Germline loops: CDR1 SGHVS, CDR2 FNYEAQ. The CDR3 DNA reads as TGTGCCAGCAGCTTAGAAGGGATCGGGAAGCTGTTTTTT. This sequence encodes CASSLEGIGKLFF.

This clonotype was seen a handful of times. V is TRBV11-2 and J is TRBJ1-1; D call uncertain. The V gene lost 0 bases and the J gene lost 8 bases, with 7 bases spanning the gap. The V gene's germline CDR1 is SGHAT and CDR2 FQNNGV. The CDR3 loop spans 12 amino acids. The CDR3 protein is CASSLEGMEAFF. CDR3 DNA: TGTGCCAGCAGCTTAGAAGGGATGGAAGCTTTCTTT.

This sequence joins TRBV5-1 and TRBJ2-3; D not resolved. Germline CDR1 and CDR2: SGHRS and YFSETQ. The CDR3 runs to 15 residues. V was clipped by 1 base and J by 2 bases, with 11 bases between them. The DNA for the CDR3 is TGCGCCAGCAGCTTGACCCAAATTCTCACAGATACGCAGTATTTT. This sequence encodes CASSLTQILTDTQYF.

This clonotype was picked up many times. The chain links TRBV3-1 to TRBJ2-5; a weak D match, TRBD1 (5 bases). V was clipped by 0 bases and J by 11 bases, with 7 bases between them. This CDR3 has 11 amino acids. Germline V lookup: CDR1 LGHDT, CDR2 YNNKEL (reference sequence). The CDR3 coding sequence is TGTGCCAGCAGCCAAGAGACAGCGCAGTACTTC. Translated, it gives CASSQETAQYF.

J is TRBJ2-5 and V is TRBV11-2, with D hard to call. CDR1 SGHAT and CDR2 FQNNGV come from the germline V gene. The CDR3 loop spans 15 amino acids. V lost 7 bases, J lost 0 bases, and 15 bases lay in between. CDR3 residues: CASTRSFEDQETQYF. The CDR3 DNA reads TGTGCCAGCACCCGGTCCTTCGAGGACCAAGAGACCCAGTACTTC. Full variable domain (missing parts from reference TRBV11-2 and TRBJ2-5): EAGVAQSPRYKIIEKRQSVAFWCNPISGHATLYWYQQILGQGPKLLIQFQNNGVVDDSQLPKDRFSAERLKGVDSTLKIQPAKLEDSAVYLCASTRSFEDQETQYFGPGTRLLVL.

The chain joins TRBV20-1 to TRBJ2-1; 12 bases fit TRBD1. Trimming at V came to 6 bases and at J to 9 bases, leaving 6 bases not matched to a gene. In germline, CDR1 is DFQATT, CDR2 SNEGSKA (reference sequence). The CDR3 has 13 residues. The CDR3 DNA reads as TGCAGTGCACCCGGGACAGGGGGCGTTGAGCAGTTCTTC. It is translated as CSAPGTGGVEQFF.

There are many counts of this clonotype. The V gene is TRBV4-3, the J gene TRBJ2-7; D ambiguous. Germline CDR1 and CDR2: LGHNA and YSLEER. The CDR3 is made up of 15 amino acids. V lost 0 bases, J lost 3 bases, and 12 bases lay in between. The CDR3 loop is CASSQDPTPHYEQYF. The CDR3 nucleotides read TGCGCCAGCAGCCAAGATCCGACGCCCCACTACGAGCAGTACTTC.

Many counts were recorded for this clonotype. The V gene is TRBV12-3 or TRBV12-4, the J gene TRBJ1-2; tentative D call: TRBD1 (5 bases). The V end lost 1 base, the J end lost 4 bases, and 10 bases lay between the germline ends. The CDR3 is made up of 14 amino acids. CDR3 bases: TGTGCCAGCAGTTTAGATACAGGCGTCTATGGCTACACCTTC. Its protein product is CASSLDTGVYGYTF.

This clonotype has a handful of counts. The chain combines TRBV6-2 or TRBV6-3 with TRBJ1-5, with 7 bases identical to TRBD1. This CDR3 contains 15 residues. V trimming: 6 bases; J trimming: 5 bases; junction bases outside the gene matches: 10. Germline loops: CDR1 MNHEY, CDR2 SVGEGT. The CDR3 DNA sequence: TGTGCCAGCAGCGGGGGGACAGCGCATGATCAGCCCCAGCATTTT. This gives the protein CASSGGTAHDQPQHF.

This clonotype has ten or more counts. V usage is TRBV9 and J usage is TRBJ2-7; no firm D call. The CDR3 has 14 amino acids. Germline V CDR1 and CDR2: SGDLS, YYNGEE. V was cut by 2 bases and J by 5 bases, with 14 bases left in between. The CDR3 is CASSVGWSQNEQYF. CDR3 sequence (DNA): TGTGCCAGCAGCGTCGGGTGGAGCCAGAACGAGCAGTACTTC.

A remark on this clonotype: This may stem from a read error, because a much larger clone lies one nucleotide away. This sequence joins TRBV13 and TRBJ2-3; D may be TRBD1 or TRBD2 (5 bases each). V lost 0 bases, J lost 0 bases, and 10 bases lay in between. The CDR3 consists of 16 residues. Germline CDR1 is PRHDT and CDR2 is FYEKMQ (reference sequence). CDR3: CASSLGRGVSTDTQYF. Written as DNA, the CDR3 is TGTGCCAGCAGCTTAGGCAGAGGGGTCAGCACAGATACGCAGTATTTT.

The chain links TRBV6-5 to TRBJ2-2, with D possibly called TRBD1 or TRBD2 (5 bases each). CDR3 length: 15 residues. CDR1 and CDR2 (germline): MNHEY, SVGAGI. The ends were cut back, 5 bases at V and 3 bases at J, with 13 bases in the middle. CDR3: CASSAPGRDTGELFF. The CDR3 region has the DNA TGTGCCAGCAGTGCACCGGGACGCGACACCGGGGAGCTGTTTTTT.

There are many counts of this clonotype. The chain couples TRBV6-5 to TRBJ2-5, with D possibly being TRBD1 (5 bases). The V end lost 6 bases, the J end lost 5 bases, and 13 bases lay between the germline ends. The CDR3 length is 13 residues. Germline V gene lookup returns CDR1 MNHEY and CDR2 SVGAGI. The CDR3 protein is CASRESRVETQYF. The CDR3, as DNA: TGTGCCAGCAGGGAGAGCAGGGTGGAGACCCAGTACTTC.